This TCR beta chain was observed in a study of cytomegalovirus exposure and HLA in healthy donors. Donors likely had unrecorded immune exposures despite being nominally healthy when sampled. As regards this clone: What it binds is unknown.

General study results and limits: Earlier analysis found most TCR beta V segments productive about 90% or about 30% of the time. A later analysis, which compared TCR beta chains of equal frequency, found the HLA-associated ones more clonally expanded.

With V trimmed by 6 bases and J by 3 bases, 3 bases remained unmatched. Germline assignment: CDR1 WNHNN and CDR2 SYGVQD (reference sequence). The CDR3 covers 13 residues. 60 Vbeta and 13 Jbeta primers were used in PCR. Method: immunoSEQ multiplex PCR; TCRdb's copy keeps in-frame clones and lacks some. Here the sample spans fewer than 200,000 clones, more than 80% being singletons. The V and J genes are TRBV10-1 and TRBJ2-3; TRBD2 agrees at 7 bases. The sequenced material came from PBMCs. This clonotype was sampled from a woman aged 18-35 years in good health and CMV-seronegative. DNA of the CDR3: TGCGCCAGCAGCTCTAGCGGAACAGATACGCAGTATTTT. Its protein is CASSSSGTDTQYF.